Following are 30 T cell receptor beta chains from one sample sequenced in a study of OX40 agonist ivuxolimab in advanced cancers. The protocol used for the library was the immunoSEQ multiplex PCR assay. Imported from immuneACCESS, the table was reduced by TCRdb to in-frame sequences with V and J called. These copies leave out some clones; in studies compared against another copy, an unresolved V gene accounts for under half, and the cause of the remainder is not known. Counted in this sample were about 48,000 clones; more than 80% of them appeared once. The ten largest clones add up to more than 0.9% of the sample. Source: CD4+ or CD8+ T cells sorted from blood, taken in a trial of the OX40 agonist ivuxolimab. These receptors all stem from an adult with an advanced solid tumor such as melanoma, head and neck, liver or kidney cancer.

This clone has just a few counts. This sequence joins TRBV7-9 and TRBJ1-2, with D possibly matching TRBD1 (5 bases). The CDR3 length is 15 residues. Germline assignment: CDR1 SEHNR and CDR2 FQNEAQ (reference sequence). The ends were cut back, 5 bases at V and 0 bases at J, with 13 bases in the middle. CDR3 nucleotides: TGTGCCAGCAGCCCGCGGGGGGGTCCTAACTATGGCTACACCTTC. The encoded protein is CASSPRGGPNYGYTF.

V is TRBV5-1 and J is TRBJ1-1; D is undetermined. This CDR3 has 14 amino acids. Germline V gives CDR1 SGHRS, CDR2 YFSETQ. V dropped 5 bases and J dropped 8 bases, with 19 bases sitting between them. As DNA, the CDR3 is TGCGCCAGCAGAGGTTTTGTCGCCGACCCCGAAGCTTTCTTT. Its translation: CASRGFVADPEAFF.

The chain has TRBV9 and TRBJ1-1, with 9 bases aligning to TRBD1. The CDR3 consists of 16 residues. Germline CDR1 reads SGDLS; CDR2 reads YYNGEE. Unmatched junction bases numbered 6, after V lost 2 bases and J lost 1 base. The CDR3 loop reads CASSVMPGQGNTEAFF. The CDR3 DNA reads TGTGCCAGCAGCGTGATGCCGGGACAGGGGAACACTGAAGCTTTCTTT.

This chain joins TRBV30 and TRBJ2-7; TRBD1 aligns across 8 bases. This CDR3 region has 16 residues. The trim removed 0 bases at V and 5 bases at J, leaving 12 bases unmatched. Germline loops: CDR1 GTSNPN, CDR2 SVGIG (reference sequence). DNA of the CDR3: TGTGCCTGGAGTGTCTGGACAGGGACCCGCAAGGACGAGCAGTACTTC. Translating it yields CAWSVWTGTRKDEQYF.

This CDR3 reads CASSKRDRGIEKLFF. CDR3 nucleotide sequence: TGTGCCAGCAGCAAACGAGACAGAGGAATTGAAAAACTGTTTTTT. This chain links TRBV21-1 with TRBJ1-4; TRBD1 is the table's D call and was not checked against the DNA. TRBV21-1 corresponds to a pseudogene. CDR3 size: 15 residues.

This chain joins TRBV18 and TRBJ2-5; D is unclear. This CDR3 has 11 amino acids. CDR1 is KGHSH, CDR2 LQKENI, per germline. Trimming stripped 6 bases from V and 0 bases from J, with 2 bases between. DNA for the CDR3: TGTGCCAGCTCCAACCAAGAGACCCAGTACTTC. Protein product: CASSNQETQYF.

The rearrangement links TRBV7-2 to TRBJ2-3; TRBD2 aligns across 14 bases. CDR3 length: 16 residues. V lost 4 bases to trimming and J lost 6 bases; unmatched junction nucleotides: 6. Germline values: CDR1 SGHTA, CDR2 FQGNSA. CDR3 sequence (DNA): TGTGCCAGCAGCTCGACTAGCGGGGGGGCGAGCGATACGCAGTATTTT. This encodes CASSSTSGGASDTQYF.

This chain joins TRBV5-6 and TRBJ1-4, with D possibly being TRBD1 (6 bases). The CDR3 covers 15 residues. Germline loops: CDR1 SGHDT, CDR2 YYEEEE. The V end lost 3 bases, the J end lost 3 bases, and 12 bases lay between the germline ends. The CDR3 DNA reads as TGTGCCAGCAGCTACGAAGGGGGGGCTAATGAAAAACTGTTTTTT. Translation gives CASSYEGGANEKLFF.

The genes are TRBV6-5 and TRBJ2-3, with 8 bases fitting TRBD2. There are 16 residues in the CDR3. The V gene end was trimmed by 0 bases and the J gene end by 2 bases; junction bases not matched to a gene: 4. CDR1 and CDR2 (germline): MNHEY, SVGAGI. Here the CDR3 reads CASSYSAGGYTDTQYF. The CDR3 DNA follows: TGTGCCAGCAGTTACTCTGCGGGGGGCTACACAGATACGCAGTATTTT.

This rearrangement joins TRBV7-2 to TRBJ2-1; 12 bases agree with TRBD2. The CDR3 has 16 amino acids. Per the germline V gene, CDR1 is SGHTA and CDR2 is FQGNSA. J was trimmed by 7 bases and V by 5 bases; bases with no gene match: 9. CDR3 nucleotide sequence: TGTGCCAGCAGCCGAACTCTAGCGGGGGGGCGGAATGAGCAGTTCTTC. Protein product: CASSRTLAGGRNEQFF.

This rearrangement joins TRBV27 to TRBJ1-5; a weak D match, TRBD1 (5 bases). CDR3 length: 14 amino acids. The germline CDR1 and CDR2 sequences are MNHEY and SMNVEV (reference sequence). The ends were cut back, 8 bases at V and 4 bases at J, with 15 bases in the middle. DNA of the CDR3: TGTGCCAGCGCCTCAGGGATCCTTAATCAGCCCCAGCATTTT. Translating gives CASASGILNQPQHF.

The chain carries TRBV10-1 and TRBJ2-3; TRBD2 matches 13 bases. Germline lookup yields CDR1 WNHNN and CDR2 SYGVQD (reference sequence). V shed 8 bases, J shed 4 bases, and the junction held 6 bases outside the gene matches. The CDR3 sequence is 15 residues long. CDR3 loop: CASARTSGGPDTQYF. As DNA, the CDR3 is TGCGCCAGCGCCCGGACTAGCGGGGGCCCAGATACGCAGTATTTT.

The table lists this clone with a count of one. V gene TRBV7-2 combines with J gene TRBJ1-3; D remains unclear. Germline CDR1 reads SGHTA; CDR2 reads FQGNSA. This CDR3 is 14 amino acids long. V dropped 1 base and J dropped 1 base, with 5 bases sitting between them. The CDR3 DNA sequence: TGTGCCAGCAGCTTAGGACCGTCTGGAAACACCATATATTTT. Amino acids: CASSLGPSGNTIYF.

The chain employs TRBV6-1 and TRBJ2-3; 7 nucleotides agree with TRBD1. Germline CDR1 reads MNHNS; CDR2 reads SASEGT. V trimming: 1 base; J trimming: 9 bases; junction bases outside the gene matches: 4. The CDR3 totals 13 residues. CDR3 amino acids: CASSEVGGETQYF. For the CDR3, the DNA is TGTGCCAGCAGTGAAGTAGGGGGCGAAACGCAGTATTTT.

This chain links TRBV4-1 with TRBJ1-6, with 8 bases aligning to TRBD1. The CDR3 has 14 amino acids. V was clipped by 1 base and J by 10 bases; unmatched bases: 3. Per germline, CDR1 MGHRA and CDR2 YSYEKL. Here the CDR3 DNA reads TGCGCCAGCAGCCAAGGGACAGGGACATCACCCCTCCACTTT. Translating gives CASSQGTGTSPLHF.

This chain links TRBV7-2 with TRBJ1-1; D is undetermined. The CDR3 consists of 17 residues. The germline gives CDR1 SGHTA, CDR2 FQGNSA. V was clipped by 5 bases and J by 0 bases, with 19 bases between them. CDR3 coding DNA: TGTGCCAGCAGCCCTCAAGCCCCAGGACCGTTGAACACTGAAGCTTTCTTT. Translation gives CASSPQAPGPLNTEAFF.

The sample holds a few counts of this clone. The chain joins TRBV5-1 to TRBJ1-5; D is uncertain. Germline assignment: CDR1 SGHRS and CDR2 YFSETQ. This CDR3 has 15 amino acids. V lost 0 bases, J lost 2 bases, and 9 bases lay in between. The CDR3 protein is CASSLGPEGNQPQHF. The DNA for the CDR3 is TGCGCCAGCAGCTTGGGCCCAGAGGGCAATCAGCCCCAGCATTTT.

The chain has TRBV7-2 and TRBJ1-1; tentatively, D is TRBD1 (6 bases). This CDR3 has 15 amino acids. Trimming took off 6 bases at V and 6 bases at J, with 20 bases between the two ends. Germline-derived CDR1 and CDR2 are SGHTA and FQGNSA. For the CDR3, the DNA is TGTGCCAGCAGAATTACCGGGGACAAAAGGGCTGAAGCTTTCTTT. Protein sequence: CASRITGDKRAEAFF. The variable domain in full, with the rest retrieved from reference TRBV7-2 and TRBJ1-1, is GAGVSQSPSNKVTEKGKDVELRCDPISGHTALYWYRQSLGQGLEFLIYFQGNSAPDKSGLPSDRFSAERTGGSVSTLTIQRTQQEDSAVYLCASRITGDKRAEAFFGQGTRLTVV.

The chain carries TRBV19 and TRBJ1-3; 8 bases are a match to TRBD1. The V segment lost 7 bases and the J segment 0 bases; nucleotides outside the gene matches: 8. This CDR3 comprises 16 residues. Germline V CDR1 and CDR2: LNHDA, SQIVND (reference sequence). CDR3 in amino acids: CASTKTGTGSGNTIYF. The CDR3 DNA reads as TGTGCCAGTACCAAAACCGGGACAGGCTCTGGAAACACCATATATTTT. Full variable domain (missing parts from reference TRBV19 and TRBJ1-3): DGGITQSPKYLFRKEGQNVTLSCEQNLNHDAMYWYRQDPGQGLRLIYYSQIVNDFQKGDIAEGYSVSREKKESFPLTVTSAQKNPTAFYLCASTKTGTGSGNTIYFGEGSWLTVV.

This chain joins TRBV6-5 and TRBJ1-2, with 10 bases aligning to TRBD1. V lost 5 bases, J lost 4 bases, and 4 bases stayed unmatched. The CDR3 totals 14 residues. From germline, CDR1 is MNHEY and CDR2 SVGAGI. The CDR3 is CASSVGTGVYGYTF. DNA for the CDR3: TGTGCCAGCAGTGTCGGGACAGGGGTCTATGGCTACACCTTC.

V and J are TRBV6-6 and TRBJ1-1, with 10 bases matching TRBD1. Losses at the gene ends were 6 bases for V and 5 bases for J; bases not matched to a gene: 3. The CDR3 has 13 residues. The germline gives CDR1 MNHNY, CDR2 SVGAGI (reference sequence). The chain's CDR3 is CASSGTGETEAFF. The CDR3 DNA sequence: TGTGCCAGCAGCGGGACAGGGGAGACTGAAGCTTTCTTT.

This chain joins TRBV7-9 and TRBJ1-4; 9 bases fit TRBD1. The J segment lost 10 bases and the V segment lost 5 bases, leaving 11 bases of the junction unmatched. Germline CDR1 SEHNR, CDR2 FQNEAQ (reference sequence). This CDR3 spans 15 amino acids. The CDR3 loop reads CASSRTGGADGKLFF. Here the CDR3 DNA reads TGTGCCAGCAGCCGAACAGGGGGCGCGGATGGAAAACTGTTTTTT.

The chain has TRBV5-4 and TRBJ2-3; D gene uncertain. Germline CDR1 is SGHNT and CDR2 is YYREEE (reference sequence). V gave up 4 bases and J gave up 10 bases, with 13 bases separating them. The CDR3 covers 12 residues. For the CDR3, the DNA is TGTGCCAGCAGCCTCTACTTGGCGGCGCAGTATTTT. Translated, it gives CASSLYLAAQYF.

The CDR3 sequence is CARSRLQGVDIFQPQHF. DNA of the CDR3: TGTGCCAGAAGCCGATTACAGGGGGTAGACATATTTCAGCCCCAGCATTTT. The rearrangement uses TRBV7-5 and TRBJ1-5; TRBD1 is the table's D call, not checked against the DNA. TRBV7-5 is a pseudogene locus. The CDR3 loop spans 17 amino acids.

The V gene is TRBV28, the J gene TRBJ2-5; D is uncertain. The CDR3 is 11 residues long. V lost 6 bases, J lost 7 bases, and 9 bases lay in between. Per the germline V gene, CDR1 is MDHEN and CDR2 is SYDVKM. CDR3 region: CASRDWWTQYF. For the CDR3, the DNA is TGTGCCAGCAGGGATTGGTGGACCCAGTACTTC.

This chain joins TRBV4-2 and TRBJ2-2, with TRBD2 matching over 9 bases. J was trimmed by 6 bases and V by 4 bases; bases with no gene match: 6. The germline gives CDR1 LGHNA, CDR2 YNFKEQ. CDR3 length equals 15 residues. As DNA, the CDR3 is TGTGCCAGCAGCCGCGGGCGCGGGGGGGCCGGGGAGCTGTTTTTT. Translating it yields CASSRGRGGAGELFF.

About this clone itself: Other DNA sequences in this specimen translate into the identical CDR3. The chain links TRBV7-2 to TRBJ1-1; D not certain. The CDR3 covers 12 residues. V lost 3 bases and J lost 2, with 4 bases in between. Germline CDR1 and CDR2: SGHTA and FQGNSA. CDR3 bases: TGTGCCAGCAGCTTCCCCAACACTGAAGCTTTCTTT. Amino acid sequence: CASSFPNTEAFF. Combining the CDR3 with reference TRBV7-2 and TRBJ1-1 gives the whole variable domain GAGVSQSPSNKVTEKGKDVELRCDPISGHTALYWYRQSLGQGLEFLIYFQGNSAPDKSGLPSDRFSAERTGGSVSTLTIQRTQQEDSAVYLCASSFPNTEAFFGQGTRLTVV.

The rearrangement uses TRBV5-1 and TRBJ2-7; D is undetermined. Trimming removed 2 bases from V and 1 base from J, with 10 bases in between. This CDR3 has 14 amino acids. Germline assignment: CDR1 SGHRS and CDR2 YFSETQ. The CDR3 nucleotides are TGCGCCAGCAGCTTCCAAAGCTATTCCTACGAGCAGTACTTC. It yields the protein CASSFQSYSYEQYF.

The genes are TRBV15 and TRBJ2-7; the D gene is possibly TRBD2 (6 bases). Germline-derived CDR1 and CDR2 are LNHNV and YYDKDF (reference sequence). Trimming took 3 bases from V and 7 from J, leaving 13 bases between them. The CDR3 covers 13 residues. This chain's CDR3 is CATSSYLRGEQYF. For the CDR3, the DNA is TGTGCCACCAGCAGTTACCTGCGGGGAGAGCAGTACTTC. The full variable domain, in which reference TRBV15 and TRBJ2-7 provide the parts outside the CDR3, is DAMVIQNPRYQVTQFGKPVTLSCSQTLNHNVMYWYQQKSSQAPKLLFHYYDKDFNNEADTPDNFQSRRPNTSFCFLDIRSPGLGDTAMYLCATSSYLRGEQYFGPGTRLTVT.

The chain links TRBV5-1 to TRBJ2-3; TRBD1 matches at 8 bases. Germline values: CDR1 SGHRS, CDR2 YFSETQ. This CDR3 is built from 15 residues. Losses at the gene ends were 0 bases for V and 5 bases for J; bases not matched to a gene: 5. CDR3 nucleotides: TGCGCCAGCAGCTTGGCCAGGGGGCGAGGAGATACGCAGTATTTT. It codes for CASSLARGRGDTQYF. The whole variable domain, filled in from reference TRBV5-1 and TRBJ2-3, reads KAGVTQTPRYLIKTRGQQVTLSCSPISGHRSVSWYQQTPGQGLQFLFEYFSETQRNKGNFPGRFSGRQFSNSRSEMNVSTLELGDSALYLCASSLARGRGDTQYFGPGTRLTVL.